This T cell receptor beta chain was found in a study of CD8 T cells in ankylosing spondylitis. This clonotype was seen only a few times. The antigen is undetermined. TCRdb called the 5' RACE reads again in MiXCR, with one record for every CDR3 protein. The table includes 100,000 to 150,000 distinct CDR3 sequences, over 10% detected once. Study-wide results and limits: The clones that were linked to disease were reported to be significantly enriched in matched synovial fluid samples from ankylosing spondylitis patients. Certain motif variants had earlier been reported in reactive arthritis synovial fluid and blood. Those disease-linked clones were CD8+; they were also relatively rare in peripheral blood.

There are 13 residues in the CDR3. V gave up 7 bases and J gave up 1 base, with 10 bases separating them. Germline CDR1 is KGHSH and CDR2 is LQKENI. This sequence joins TRBV18 and TRBJ2-5; the D gene is possibly TRBD1 (5 bases). This sequence was found in a female donor with ankylosing spondylitis or in good health (not recorded which). The sequencing input was blood, either unsorted or a sorted T cell fraction (not recorded which). The CDR3 loop is CASWGTVQETQYF. The CDR3 DNA reads as TGTGCCAGCTGGGGCACGGTCCAAGAGACCCAGTACTTC.